The T cell receptor (beta chain) under discussion was sequenced for a study of Ad26.COV2.S vaccination and SARS-CoV-2 variants. This clone was seen only once. V lost 5 bases and J lost 9, with 11 bases in between. This CDR3 has 13 residues. The assay was immunoSEQ multiplex PCR, and TCRdb's table has in-frame clones only and misses some. The sample consists of 300,000 to 350,000 clones, 85% to 90% of them appearing once. Treatment here: around 19 received Ad26.COV2.S at low or high dose, single or two shots; roughly five received placebo; per-sample allocation not given. After the first vaccine or placebo injection, samples were drawn on day 63.

This material consisted of peripheral blood, taken in a trial of Ad26.COV2.S vaccine versus placebo. The TCR sequence derives from a person aged 18-65 years who received the Ad26.COV2.S COVID-19 vaccine or a placebo. V gene TRBV12-3 or TRBV12-4 combines with J gene TRBJ1-6, with a weak D call TRBD1 (5 bases). The CDR3 nucleotides are TGTGCCAGCAGTCGGGACTGGGGTTCACCCCTCCACTTT. Translated: CASSRDWGSPLHF.